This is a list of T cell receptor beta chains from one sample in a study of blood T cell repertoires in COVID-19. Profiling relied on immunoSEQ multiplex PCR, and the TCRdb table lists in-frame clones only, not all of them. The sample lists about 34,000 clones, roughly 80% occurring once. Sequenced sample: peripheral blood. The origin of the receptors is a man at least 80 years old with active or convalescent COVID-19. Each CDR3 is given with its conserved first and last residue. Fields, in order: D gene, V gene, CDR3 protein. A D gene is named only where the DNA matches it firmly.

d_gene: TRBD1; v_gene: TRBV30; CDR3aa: CAWSTGQGQGTDTQYF
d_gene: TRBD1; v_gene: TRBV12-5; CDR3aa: CASARTRDRETQYF
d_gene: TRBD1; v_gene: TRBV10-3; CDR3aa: CAISAGGGGQETQYF
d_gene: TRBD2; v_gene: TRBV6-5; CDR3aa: CASSLTSGTYEQYF
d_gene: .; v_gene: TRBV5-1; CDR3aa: CASSFSALRPYEQYF
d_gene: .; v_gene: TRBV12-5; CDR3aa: CASGPEGPNIQYF
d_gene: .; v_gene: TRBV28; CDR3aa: CASSINRWRYEQYF
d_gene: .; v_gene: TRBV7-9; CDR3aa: CASSITGDQPQHF
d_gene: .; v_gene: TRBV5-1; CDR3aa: CASSLWGPDTEAFF
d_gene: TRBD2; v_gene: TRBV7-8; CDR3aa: CASSRAGAGGQNEQFF
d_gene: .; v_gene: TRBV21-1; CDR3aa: CASGSRGQAKEQYF
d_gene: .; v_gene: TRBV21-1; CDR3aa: CASSKQLREGCQETQYF
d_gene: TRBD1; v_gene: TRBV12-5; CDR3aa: CASGLVAGGAYEQYF
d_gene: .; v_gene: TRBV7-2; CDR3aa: CASSSTGTSANYGYTF
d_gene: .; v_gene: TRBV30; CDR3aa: CACATWGTGANVLTF
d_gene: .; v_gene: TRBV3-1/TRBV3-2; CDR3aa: CASSHALGQSRARRYEQYF
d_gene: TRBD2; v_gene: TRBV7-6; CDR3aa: CASSLASASGSGSTDTQYF
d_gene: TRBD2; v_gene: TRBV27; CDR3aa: CASSYLSGVSLETQYF
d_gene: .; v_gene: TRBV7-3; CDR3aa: CASSRSGTSYNEQFF